The rows below give T cell receptor beta chains drawn from one sample of a study of blood T cell repertoires in COVID-19. TCRdb's copy holds only in-frame clones and misses some; the assay was immunoSEQ multiplex PCR. The sample records more than 250,000 clones, approximately 88% being singletons. The sequenced sample consisted of peripheral blood. Receptor source: a woman in her twenties or thirties with COVID-19, enrolled during active disease. The CDR3 runs from the conserved cysteine through the conserved F or W. Each record gives: J gene, D gene, clone size, V gene, CDR3 length, CDR3 protein, CDR3 DNA. The D gene is left open where the match is weak. Size values are once, few and many counts, or a class for expanded clones, and some rows have none.

>TRBJ1-3|-|-|TRBV7-9|17
CASSASSWKGSGNTIYF
TGTGCCAGCAGCGCTAGCTCGTGGAAGGGCTCTGGAAACACCATATATTTT
>TRBJ1-2|TRBD1|-|TRBV29-1|12
CSVPDRVGGYTF
TGCAGCGTCCCAGACAGGGTTGGTGGCTACACCTTC
>TRBJ1-1|-|-|TRBV5-1|15
CASSPPNQAGTEAFF
TGCGCCAGCAGCCCGCCCAACCAGGCGGGGACTGAAGCTTTCTTT
>TRBJ1-6|-|-|TRBV12-3/TRBV12-4|13
CASSKGDNSPLHF
TGTGCCAGCAGCAAGGGGGATAATTCACCCCTCCACTTT
>TRBJ1-2|TRBD1|once|TRBV4-1|15
CASSPDRGRGYGYTF
TGCGCCAGCAGCCCCGACAGGGGGCGCGGGTATGGCTACACCTTC
>TRBJ1-2|TRBD1|-|TRBV20-1|13
CSASLGQGYGYTF
TGCAGTGCTAGTTTGGGACAGGGCTATGGCTACACCTTC
>TRBJ1-6|TRBD1|-|TRBV19|14
CASSPGQGDSPLHF
TGTGCCAGTAGTCCGGGACAGGGTGATTCACCCCTCCACTTT
>TRBJ1-1|-|-|TRBV18|13
CASSLNSGTEAFF
TGTGCCAGCTCACTTAACAGTGGCACTGAAGCTTTCTTT
>TRBJ1-1|-|-|TRBV5-1|14
CASSFGDENTEAFF
TGCGCCAGCAGCTTCGGGGATGAAAACACTGAAGCTTTCTTT
>TRBJ2-6|-|-|TRBV2|16
CASRDGLHSGANVLTF
TGTGCCAGCAGGGATGGACTCCACTCTGGGGCCAACGTCCTGACTTTC
>TRBJ2-7|TRBD2|-|TRBV5-8|15
CASSLIAGVTYEQYF
TGTGCCAGCAGCTTGATAGCGGGGGTTACCTACGAGCAGTACTTC
>TRBJ1-6|-|-|TRBV3-1/TRBV3-2|12
CASSRLLRPLHF
TGTGCCAGCAGCCGGTTGCTTCGGCCCCTCCACTTT
>TRBJ1-4|TRBD1|many|TRBV18|14
CASSPGQGNEKLFF
TGTGCCAGCTCACCGGGACAGGGTAATGAAAAACTGTTTTTT
>TRBJ2-5|TRBD2|-|TRBV7-9|15
CASSYSGGAGETQYF
TGTGCCAGCAGCTATAGCGGGGGGGCCGGAGAGACCCAGTACTTC
>TRBJ2-3|TRBD1|-|TRBV7-9|15
CASSSRDRRTDTQYF
TGTGCCAGCAGCTCCCGGGACAGGCGCACAGATACGCAGTATTTT
>TRBJ2-7|TRBD2|-|TRBV6-5|13
CASTSGTSNEQYF
TGTGCCAGTACTAGCGGGACCTCCAACGAGCAGTACTTC
>TRBJ2-1|-|-|TRBV2|17
CASSDPRRGQPYNEQFF
TGTGCCAGCAGTGACCCCCGGCGGGGACAGCCCTACAATGAGCAGTTCTTC
>TRBJ2-5|TRBD2|-|TRBV6-4|15
CASRGEGGEEETQYF
TGTGCCAGCAGGGGGGAGGGAGGTGAGGAAGAGACCCAGTACTTC
>TRBJ1-3|-|-|TRBV20-1|11
CSARTGNTIYF
TGCAGTGCAAGGACAGGAAACACCATATATTTT
>TRBJ1-6|TRBD1|-|TRBV11-3|18
CASSQGQGRSSYNSPLHF
TGTGCCAGCAGCCAGGGACAGGGAAGGAGCTCCTATAATTCACCCCTCCACTTT
>TRBJ2-2|TRBD2|-|TRBV5-1|16
CASSFAGGATTGELFF
TGCGCCAGCAGCTTTGCCGGGGGGGCTACCACCGGGGAGCTGTTTTTT
>TRBJ2-7|-|-|TRBV6-2/TRBV6-3|16
CASSSPRRQKSYEQYF
TGTGCCAGCAGTTCACCAAGACGACAGAAAAGCTACGAGCAGTACTTC
>TRBJ1-1|TRBD1|-|TRBV2|15
CASIGAPGGLTEAFF
TGTGCCAGCATAGGCGCCCCAGGGGGACTCACTGAAGCTTTCTTT
>TRBJ2-2|-|-|TRBV5-1|13
CASSLLDTGELFF
TGCGCCAGCAGCTTGCTCGACACCGGGGAGCTGTTTTTT
>TRBJ1-1|TRBD1|-|TRBV27|12
CASSGTGGRTFF
TGTGCCAGCAGTGGGACAGGGGGAAGAACTTTCTTT
>TRBJ1-2|-|-|TRBV28|14
CASSSITPGLGYTF
TGTGCCAGCAGTTCAATAACTCCGGGACTTGGCTACACCTTC
>TRBJ2-5|-|once|TRBV28|15
CASSRGRGFTETQYF
TGTGCCAGCAGTAGAGGCAGGGGTTTTACGGAGACCCAGTACTTC
>TRBJ1-2|-|-|TRBV19|15
CATTRGAPGFSGYTF
TGTGCCACAACCCGGGGGGCTCCTGGTTTCTCTGGCTACACCTTC
>TRBJ2-7|TRBD1|-|TRBV19|13
CASSPGQLYEQYF
TGTGCCAGTAGTCCGGGACAGCTCTACGAGCAGTACTTC
>TRBJ1-2|-|-|TRBV19|14
CASSSLTHYYGYTF
TGTGCCAGTAGTTCTCTGACACACTACTATGGCTACACCTTC
>TRBJ1-2|TRBD1|-|TRBV6-5|14
CASRTGGGNYGYTF
TGTGCCAGCAGAACTGGAGGGGGCAACTATGGCTACACCTTC
>TRBJ1-2|-|-|TRBV5-5|13
CASSLARNYGYTF
TGTGCCAGCAGCTTGGCACGGAACTATGGCTACACCTTC
>TRBJ2-3|-|-|TRBV19|13
CASSSLDFSRGYF
TGTGCCAGTAGTTCCTTGGATTTTTCAAGGGGGTATTTT
>TRBJ1-6|-|few|TRBV7-2|13
CASSLERESPLHF
TGTGCCAGCAGCTTAGAGAGGGAATCACCCCTCCACTTT
>TRBJ2-3|-|-|TRBV5-1|14
CASSFGGGADTQYF
TGCGCCAGCAGCTTCGGCGGCGGGGCAGATACGCAGTATTTT
>TRBJ1-2|TRBD1|-|TRBV5-1|16
CASSPGQGASDYGYTF
TGCGCCAGCAGCCCCGGACAGGGGGCCTCCGACTATGGCTACACCTTC
>TRBJ2-3|TRBD2|once|TRBV2|15
CASFRASGGTDTQYF
TGTGCCAGCTTTCGGGCTAGCGGGGGGACAGATACGCAGTATTTT
>TRBJ1-2|-|-|TRBV29-1|13
CSVEPERNYGYTF
TGCAGCGTTGAACCCGAGAGAAACTATGGCTACACCTTC
>TRBJ1-2|TRBD1|-|TRBV5-1|16
CASSLGGTGANYGYTF
TGCGCCAGCAGCTTGGGAGGGACAGGGGCTAACTATGGCTACACCTTC
>TRBJ1-2|TRBD1|few|TRBV18|13
CASSPTGVNGYTF
TGTGCCAGCTCACCAACAGGGGTTAACGGCTACACCTTC
>TRBJ2-1|TRBD1|-|TRBV24-1|14
CATSDPDRGQEQFF
TGTGCCACCAGTGACCCTGACAGGGGACAAGAGCAGTTCTTC
>TRBJ1-2|-|-|TRBV5-6|14
CARNDISANYGYTF
TGTGCCAGGAACGACATCTCAGCTAACTATGGCTACACCTTC